Listed below are T cell receptor beta chains from one sample, sequenced in a study of cytomegalovirus exposure and HLA in healthy donors. Data came from immunoSEQ multiplex PCR; TCRdb stores just in-frame clones and leaves some out. The sample holds about 180,000 clones, over 65% seen once. Sample: PBMCs. The receptor set was obtained from a man aged 18 to 30 in good health and CMV-seronegative. Each CDR3 is given with its conserved first and last residue. The D gene is left open where the match is weak. Rows may omit the clone size; those that give it use once, few, many or a size class.

clone_size | d_call | j_call | v_call | cdr3_aa | cdr3_nt
- | - | TRBJ2-1 | TRBV27 | CASIGGGPYNEQFF | TGTGCCAGCATCGGTGGAGGGCCCTACAATGAGCAGTTCTTC
- | - | TRBJ1-6 | TRBV9 | CASSGVQGGNSPLHF | TGTGCCAGCAGCGGGGTACAGGGAGGGAATTCACCCCTCCACTTT
few | - | TRBJ1-2 | TRBV4-3 | CASSQADRFTNYGYTF | TGCGCCAGCAGCCAAGCCGACAGGTTTACTAACTATGGCTACACCTTC
- | - | TRBJ2-3 | TRBV7-2 | CASSLKAVRSGADTQYF | TGTGCCAGCAGCTTAAAGGCGGTTCGGAGCGGCGCAGATACGCAGTATTTT
- | TRBD1 | TRBJ1-1 | TRBV2 | CASLYRGGTEAFF | TGTGCCAGCTTATACAGGGGTGGCACTGAAGCTTTCTTT
- | - | TRBJ2-3 | TRBV5-8 | CASSLSPTDTQYF | TGTGCCAGCAGCTTGTCTCCCACAGATACGCAGTATTTT
- | - | TRBJ1-1 | TRBV11-2 | CASSPRPDNTYTEAFF | TGTGCCAGCAGCCCCCGACCAGACAATACTTACACTGAAGCTTTCTTT
- | TRBD1 | TRBJ1-3 | TRBV7-9 | CASSEQGAPGNTIYF | TGTGCCAGCAGCGAACAGGGGGCGCCTGGAAACACCATATATTTT
- | TRBD2 | TRBJ2-7 | TRBV13 | CASSLRRGATYEQYF | TGTGCCAGCAGCTTAAGGCGGGGGGCCACCTACGAGCAGTACTTC
- | - | TRBJ1-6 | TRBV6-1 | CASSVGSSYNSPLHF | TGTGCCAGCAGTGTAGGGAGCTCCTATAATTCACCCCTCCACTTT
- | - | TRBJ1-4 | TRBV19 | CASKTSPSHEKLFF | TGTGCCAGTAAAACTTCCCCGTCCCATGAAAAACTGTTTTTT
- | TRBD1 | TRBJ2-5 | TRBV7-9 | CASSDLGTVRGETQYF | TGTGCCAGCAGCGACCTGGGGACAGTTCGGGGAGAGACCCAGTACTTC
- | TRBD1 | TRBJ1-2 | TRBV2 | CASSLRDRGLGGYTF | TGTGCCAGCAGCCTCCGCGACAGGGGGTTGGGGGGCTACACCTTC
- | - | TRBJ2-5 | TRBV18 | CASSPLGGDETQYF | TGTGCCAGCTCACCCCTCGGGGGAGACGAGACCCAGTACTTC
- | - | TRBJ2-1 | TRBV7-2 | CASSPTTRNLDNEQFF | TGTGCCAGCAGCCCGACGACTAGAAACTTAGACAATGAGCAGTTCTTC
- | - | TRBJ2-7 | TRBV18 | CASSPPHQGSEQYF | TGTGCCAGCTCACCACCCCATCAGGGGAGCGAGCAGTACTTC
- | TRBD2 | TRBJ2-7 | TRBV27 | CASRLGRGAGYEQYF | TGTGCCAGCAGATTGGGGCGGGGGGCTGGCTACGAGCAGTACTTC
- | - | TRBJ1-5 | TRBV6-6 | CASNSGHPLEQPQHF | TGTGCCAGCAACTCAGGACATCCCTTGGAACAGCCCCAGCATTTT
- | - | TRBJ2-6 | TRBV19 | CASSRQNYPSGANVLTF | TGTGCCAGTAGTCGTCAGAACTATCCCTCTGGGGCCAACGTCCTGACTTTC
- | - | TRBJ2-5 | TRBV7-9 | CATGQIQETQYF | TGTGCCACCGGACAGATACAAGAGACCCAGTACTTC
- | TRBD2 | TRBJ2-7 | TRBV6-1 | CASSRGTNAYEQYF | TGTGCCAGCAGCCGAGGGACTAACGCCTACGAGCAGTACTTC
few | - | TRBJ2-3 | TRBV6-6 | CASSSNTDTQYF | TGTGCCAGCAGTTCCAACACAGATACGCAGTATTTT
- | - | TRBJ1-2 | TRBV14 | CASSQTAHPVVDGYTF | TGTGCCAGCAGCCAAACCGCTCACCCGGTTGTAGATGGCTACACCTTC
- | - | TRBJ1-3 | TRBV18 | CASSPWEVLSGNTIYF | TGTGCCAGCTCACCCTGGGAGGTCCTCTCTGGAAACACCATATATTTT
- | - | TRBJ1-2 | TRBV19 | CASTISRNYGYTF | TGTGCCAGTACCATCTCGCGGAACTATGGCTACACCTTC
- | TRBD2 | TRBJ2-7 | TRBV5-1 | CASSLGTSGSSRIYEQYF | TGCGCCAGCAGCTTGGGGACTAGCGGGAGTAGCAGGATCTACGAGCAGTACTTC
- | - | TRBJ1-1 | TRBV7-2 | CASSVGGGGNTEAFF | TGTGCCAGCAGCGTTGGGGGGGGCGGAAACACTGAAGCTTTCTTT
few | TRBD2 | TRBJ2-3 | TRBV7-9 | CASSYGTSGTDTQYF | TGTGCCAGCAGCTACGGGACTAGCGGGACTGATACGCAGTATTTT
- | TRBD2 | TRBJ2-3 | TRBV23-1 | CASSQVTKASGSTDTQYF | TGCGCCAGCAGTCAGGTTACGAAGGCTAGCGGGAGTACAGATACGCAGTATTTT
- | - | TRBJ1-1 | TRBV5-5 | CASSLGFNAEAFF | TGTGCCAGCAGCTTGGGTTTTAATGCTGAAGCTTTCTTT